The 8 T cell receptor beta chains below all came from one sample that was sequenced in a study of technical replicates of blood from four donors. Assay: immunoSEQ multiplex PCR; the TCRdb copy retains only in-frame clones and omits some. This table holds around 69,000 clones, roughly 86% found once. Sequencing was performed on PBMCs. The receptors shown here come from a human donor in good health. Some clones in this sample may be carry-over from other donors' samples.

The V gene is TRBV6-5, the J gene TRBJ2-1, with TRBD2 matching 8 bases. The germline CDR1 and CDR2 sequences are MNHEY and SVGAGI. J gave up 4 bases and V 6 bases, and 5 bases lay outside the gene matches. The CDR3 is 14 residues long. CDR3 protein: CASRVTSAYNEQFF. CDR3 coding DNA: TGTGCCAGCAGAGTGACTAGCGCATACAATGAGCAGTTCTTC.

CDR3 DNA: TGTGCCAGCAGTGAGCGGGGCTCCTTATACGAGCAGTACTTC. This translates into CASSERGSLYEQYF. The J gene is TRBJ2-7, the V gene TRBV2; D might be TRBD2 (6 bases). CDR3 size: 14 residues. The V end lost 3 bases, the J end lost 4 bases, and 13 bases lay between the germline ends. Germline V gene data show CDR1 as SNHLY and CDR2 as FYNNEI.

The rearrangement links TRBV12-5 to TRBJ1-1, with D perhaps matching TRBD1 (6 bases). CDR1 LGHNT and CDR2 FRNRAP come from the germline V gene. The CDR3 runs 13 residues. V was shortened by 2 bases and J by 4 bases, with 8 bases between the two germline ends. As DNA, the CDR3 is TGTGCTAGTGGTTTGTTAGGGGGCACTGAAGCTTTCTTT. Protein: CASGLLGGTEAFF.

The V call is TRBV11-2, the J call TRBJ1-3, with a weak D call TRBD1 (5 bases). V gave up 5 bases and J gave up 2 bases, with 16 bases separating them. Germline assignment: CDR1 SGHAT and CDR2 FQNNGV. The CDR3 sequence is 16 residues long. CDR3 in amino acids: CASSLDQGRPGNTIYF. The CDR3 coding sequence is TGTGCCAGCAGCCTGGATCAGGGTCGTCCTGGAAACACCATATATTTT.

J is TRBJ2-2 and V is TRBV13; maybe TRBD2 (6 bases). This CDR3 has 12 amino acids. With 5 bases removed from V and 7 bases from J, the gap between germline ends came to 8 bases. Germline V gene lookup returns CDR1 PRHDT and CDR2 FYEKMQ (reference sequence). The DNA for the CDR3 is TGTGCCAGCAGCGGAGGGGACGGGGAGCTGTTTTTT. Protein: CASSGGDGELFF. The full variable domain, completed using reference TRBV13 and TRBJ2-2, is AAGVIQSPRHLIKEKRETATLKCYPIPRHDTVYWYQQGPGQDPQFLISFYEKMQSDKGSIPDRFSAQQFSDYHSELNMSSLELGDSALYFCASSGGDGELFFGEGSRLTVL.

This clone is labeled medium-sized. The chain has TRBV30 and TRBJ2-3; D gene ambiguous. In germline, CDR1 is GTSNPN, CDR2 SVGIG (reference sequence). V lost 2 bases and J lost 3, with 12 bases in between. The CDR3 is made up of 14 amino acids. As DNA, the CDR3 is TGTGCCTGGAGTTGGGCAGTATTAACAGATACGCAGTATTTT. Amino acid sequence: CAWSWAVLTDTQYF.

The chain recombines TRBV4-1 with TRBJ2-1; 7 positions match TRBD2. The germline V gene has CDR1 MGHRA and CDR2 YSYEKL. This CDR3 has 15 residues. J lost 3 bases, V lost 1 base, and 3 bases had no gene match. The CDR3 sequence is CASSQGPGGYNEQFF. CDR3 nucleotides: TGCGCCAGCAGCCAAGGGCCGGGGGGCTACAATGAGCAGTTCTTC.

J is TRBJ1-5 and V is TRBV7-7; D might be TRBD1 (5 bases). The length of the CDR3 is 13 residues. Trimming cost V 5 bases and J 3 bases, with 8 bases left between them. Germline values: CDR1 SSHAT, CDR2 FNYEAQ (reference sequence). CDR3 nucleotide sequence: TGTGCCAGCAGCCCAGGGTTCAATCAGCCCCAGCATTTT. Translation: CASSPGFNQPQHF.